Below are 26 T cell receptor beta chains sequenced from a single sample in a study of beta chain features in type 1 diabetes. Of the isolated RNA, all was reverse transcribed, and so the sequenced material was expressed TCRB transcripts. The method was immunoSEQ multiplex PCR; TCRdb's version includes in-frame clones alone and lacks a portion of them. The sample consists of about 360,000 clones, over 9.5% of them appearing once. The material sequenced was naive CD4+ T cells from blood. The receptors here all came from a man aged 18 to 30 in good health.

The rearrangement links TRBV5-6 to TRBJ2-7, with TRBD1 matching 10 bases. Germline trimming cut 4 bases from V and 4 bases from J; bases unmatched to any gene: 8. CDR3 length: 15 residues. Germline assignment: CDR1 SGHDT and CDR2 YYEEEE. The CDR3 sequence is CASSSLRTGGYEQYF. The CDR3 nucleotides are TGTGCCAGCAGCAGTCTTAGGACAGGGGGTTACGAGCAGTACTTC.

The chain is built from TRBV4-3 and TRBJ1-2; 7 bases align to TRBD1. The CDR3 is made up of 18 amino acids. Losses at the gene ends were 0 bases for V and 7 bases for J; bases not matched to a gene: 17. CDR1 is LGHNA, CDR2 YSLEER, per germline. This CDR3 is CASSQDSGTELGLLGYTF. CDR3 DNA sequence: TGCGCCAGCAGCCAAGATTCCGGGACAGAGTTGGGGTTGCTTGGCTACACCTTC.

The chain has TRBV21-1 and TRBJ2-5; the table's D call TRBD2 went unverified against the DNA. TRBV21-1 is given as a pseudogene. The CDR3 contains 17 residues. For the CDR3, the DNA is TGTGCCAGCAGCAAACAAGAGGGAACGACGTTATCAGAGACCCAGTACTTC. Protein sequence: CASSKQEGTTLSETQYF.

The V gene is TRBV6-5, the J gene TRBJ2-5, with 7 bases that match TRBD2. Unmatched junction bases numbered 2, after V lost 6 bases and J lost 1 base. CDR1 and CDR2 (germline): MNHEY, SVGAGI. The CDR3 sequence is 13 residues long. The CDR3 nucleotides read TGTGCCAGCAGAGCTAGCGGCCAAGAGACCCAGTACTTC. As protein: CASRASGQETQYF.

The rearrangement links TRBV7-2 to TRBJ2-1; no firm D call. The CDR3 runs to 14 residues. With 2 bases removed from V and 7 bases from J, the gap between germline ends came to 12 bases. Germline CDR1 reads SGHTA; CDR2 reads FQGNSA. In nucleotides, the CDR3 is TGTGCCAGCAGCTTAAGAATTAATGAGAATGAGCAGTTCTTC. Its translation: CASSLRINENEQFF.

This chain links TRBV30 with TRBJ1-5; D is unclear. From germline, CDR1 is GTSNPN and CDR2 SVGIG (reference sequence). The CDR3 runs to 12 residues. The V end was cut by 4 bases, the J end by 3 bases, with 7 bases between. The CDR3 region is CAWNSNNQPQHF. Here the CDR3 DNA reads TGTGCCTGGAACAGTAACAATCAGCCCCAGCATTTT.

There are a few counts of this clone. Other nucleotide sequences from this sample produce the same CDR3. This chain links TRBV6-1 with TRBJ2-7; D may be TRBD1 (6 bases). The V end was cut by 2 bases, the J end by 4 bases, with 6 bases between. CDR3 size: 12 residues. CDR1 MNHNS and CDR2 SASEGT come from the germline V gene. This CDR3 is CASSERGYEQYF. The CDR3 nucleotides read TGTGCCAGCAGTGAAAGGGGGTACGAGCAGTACTTC.

This clone was counted at least ten times. The chain is built from TRBV30 and TRBJ2-1; no definite D call. Between the trimmed V and J ends, which lost 3 bases and 3 bases, there was a span of 9 bases. CDR1 GTSNPN and CDR2 SVGIG come from the germline V gene (reference sequence). This CDR3 comprises 13 residues. CDR3 sequence: CAWSGGSYNEQFF. CDR3 sequence (DNA): TGTGCCTGGAGCGGCGGAAGCTACAATGAGCAGTTCTTC.

The V and J genes are TRBV18 and TRBJ2-7, with TRBD1 matching over 7 bases. The CDR3 is 15 amino acids. Germline loops: CDR1 KGHSH, CDR2 LQKENI. V dropped 3 bases and J dropped 1; count of bases not matched to a gene: 6. Here the CDR3 DNA reads TGTGCCAGCTCACCCGGGACAGACATTTCCTACGAGCAGTACTTC. This sequence encodes CASSPGTDISYEQYF.

This sequence joins TRBV30 and TRBJ1-2; a possible D gene is TRBD1 (5 bases). Between the trimmed V and J ends, which lost 0 bases and 4 bases, there was a span of 12 bases. The CDR3 loop spans 14 amino acids. Germline-derived CDR1 and CDR2 are GTSNPN and SVGIG (reference sequence). The CDR3 DNA sequence: TGTGCCTGGAGTGTGGGTTGGGGCTCCTATGGCTACACCTTC. Translated: CAWSVGWGSYGYTF.

This clone has more than one count but fewer than ten. This chain connects TRBV7-2 to TRBJ2-3; 8 nucleotides match TRBD1. The germline V gene has CDR1 SGHTA and CDR2 FQGNSA. The CDR3 spans 17 residues. The V and J ends lost 4 bases and 1 base, in that order; junction bases with no gene match: 10. This CDR3 is CASSSKNRDRRTDTQYF. The CDR3 coding sequence is TGTGCCAGCAGCTCCAAGAATAGGGACAGGCGCACAGATACGCAGTATTTT.

V and J are TRBV6-5 and TRBJ2-7; TRBD2 matches at 8 bases. V lost 2 bases to trimming and J lost 3 bases; unmatched junction nucleotides: 3. Germline CDR1 is MNHEY and CDR2 is SVGAGI. The CDR3 totals 14 residues. The CDR3 DNA follows: TGTGCCAGCAGTTACACCCGGGAGGGCTACGAGCAGTACTTC. It specifies CASSYTREGYEQYF.

The chain is built from TRBV9 and TRBJ2-3; 9 bases agree with TRBD2. V was clipped by 4 bases and J by 1 base; unmatched bases: 13. This CDR3 is 18 amino acids long. CDR1 is SGDLS, CDR2 YYNGEE, per germline. Written as DNA, the CDR3 is TGTGCCAGCAGCACCGGAGTTAGCGGGAGCCCTGGCACAGATACGCAGTATTTT. Translation: CASSTGVSGSPGTDTQYF.

J is TRBJ2-3 and V is TRBV28; 10 bases map to TRBD2. J was trimmed by 6 bases and V by 2 bases; bases with no gene match: 14. Germline-derived CDR1 and CDR2 are MDHEN and SYDVKM. This CDR3 spans 18 amino acids. In DNA, the CDR3 is TGTGCCAGCAGTTTAACGGCTAGCGGGAGCCTCATTTCGGATACGCAGTATTTT. Translating it yields CASSLTASGSLISDTQYF.

This clone was observed a few times. This chain joins TRBV15 and TRBJ2-7, with D possibly TRBD1 on 6 matching bases. This CDR3 spans 14 amino acids. Germline-derived CDR1 and CDR2 are LNHNV and YYDKDF (reference sequence). Deletions cut 1 base from V and 4 bases from J, with 11 bases between. The CDR3 is CATSRARQVYEQYF. The CDR3 region has the DNA TGTGCCACCAGCAGAGCAAGACAGGTATACGAGCAGTACTTC.

This chain joins TRBV5-1 and TRBJ2-1; 12 bases fit TRBD2. V shed 2 bases and J 7 bases; nucleotides not matched to a gene: 4. The CDR3 totals 15 residues. CDR1 and CDR2 from the germline V gene are SGHRS and YFSETQ. CDR3 nucleotides: TGCGCCAGCAGCTTCGGACTAGCGGGGCTGAATGAGCAGTTCTTC. This sequence encodes CASSFGLAGLNEQFF.

This clone was observed a few times. This chain links TRBV7-2 with TRBJ2-3, with TRBD1 identical over 11 bases. Looked up from germline, CDR1 is SGHTA and CDR2 is FQGNSA. The CDR3 runs to 15 residues. J gave up 4 bases and V 5 bases, and 5 bases lay outside the gene matches. CDR3 sequence (DNA): TGTGCCAGCAGCCCCCGGGACAGGGGGGCAGATACGCAGTATTTT. This sequence encodes CASSPRDRGADTQYF.

The CDR3 DNA is TGTGCCAGTAGTATGACCACAGGGAGAGCCTACGAGCAGTACTTC. This codes for CASSMTTGRAYEQYF. The chain recombines TRBV19 with TRBJ2-7; tentative D call: TRBD1 (6 bases). The CDR3 is 15 residues long. The germline V gene has CDR1 LNHDA and CDR2 SQIVND (reference sequence). Trimming took off 3 bases at V and 2 bases at J, with 14 bases between the two ends.

This clone appeared once. J is TRBJ1-1 and V is TRBV9, with TRBD1 matching 9 bases. The CDR3 is made up of 15 amino acids. V lost 1 base to trimming and J lost 4 bases; unmatched junction nucleotides: 5. CDR1 and CDR2 from the germline V gene are SGDLS and YYNGEE. CDR3 sequence reads: CASSVRGDRATEAFF. The CDR3 DNA is TGTGCCAGCAGCGTAAGAGGGGACAGGGCCACTGAAGCTTTCTTT.

The V and J genes are TRBV11-2 and TRBJ2-1; 7 nucleotides agree with TRBD2. Germline values: CDR1 SGHAT, CDR2 FQNNGV. The junction had 7 bases not matched to a gene; V was cut back by 5 bases and J by 6 bases. The CDR3 is 14 amino acids. The CDR3 is CASSPLRGGNEQFF. The CDR3 nucleotides are TGTGCCAGCAGCCCACTACGCGGGGGCAATGAGCAGTTCTTC.

Many counts were recorded for this clone. The J gene is TRBJ2-7, the V gene TRBV29-1, with 7 bases that match TRBD1. The CDR3 totals 15 residues. Germline V lookup: CDR1 SQVTM, CDR2 ANQGSEA. V lost 4 bases and J lost 0; bases outside the gene matches: 9. The chain's CDR3 is CSVVTGQRSSYEQYF. The CDR3 DNA reads as TGCAGCGTTGTGACGGGACAGAGGAGCTCCTACGAGCAGTACTTC.

A few counts support this clone. The J gene is TRBJ2-1, the V gene TRBV19, with no clear D. V dropped 5 bases and J dropped 1 base, with 3 bases sitting between them. This CDR3 has 12 residues. Germline values: CDR1 LNHDA, CDR2 SQIVND (reference sequence). CDR3 DNA sequence: TGTGCCAGTAGTCAATCCTACAATGAGCAGTTCTTC. This codes for CASSQSYNEQFF.

This clone was recorded a few times. The V and J genes are TRBV7-6 and TRBJ2-1; TRBD2 matches 16 bases. The V gene end was trimmed by 2 bases and the J gene end by 9 bases; junction bases not matched to a gene: 10. Germline-derived CDR1 and CDR2 are SGHVS and FNYEAQ. The CDR3 contains 18 residues. The CDR3 here is CASSLRGLAGGPGGEQFF. The CDR3 nucleotides read TGTGCCAGCAGCTTAAGGGGACTAGCGGGAGGGCCCGGGGGTGAGCAGTTCTTC.

This chain connects TRBV2 to TRBJ2-7, with a possible D match to TRBD2 (5 bases). Germline V gives CDR1 SNHLY, CDR2 FYNNEI. The CDR3 runs 15 residues. Trimming pared 4 bases from V and 0 bases from J, leaving 13 bases between. The CDR3 DNA reads as TGTGCCAGCAGTGTAAGCGGTGTCTTCTCCTACGAGCAGTACTTC. This encodes CASSVSGVFSYEQYF. The full variable domain, its missing parts supplied by reference TRBV2 and TRBJ2-7, is EPEVTQTPSHQVTQMGQEVILRCVPISNHLYFYWYRQILGQKVEFLVSFYNNEISEKSEIFDDQFSVERPDGSNFTLKIRSTKLEDSAMYFCASSVSGVFSYEQYFGPGTRLTVT.

Only a few counts were recorded for this clone. This rearrangement joins TRBV5-4 to TRBJ1-1, with TRBD1 matching over 8 bases. The germline CDR1 and CDR2 sequences are SGHNT and YYREEE (reference sequence). CDR3 length: 15 amino acids. J gave up 1 base and V 4 bases, and 6 bases lay outside the gene matches. For the CDR3, the DNA is TGTGCCAGCAGCCGCCGGACAGGGCAGAACACTGAAGCTTTCTTT. Translation gives CASSRRTGQNTEAFF.

The chain carries TRBV2 and TRBJ1-4; no definite D call. The CDR3 is made up of 13 amino acids. The V gene lost 4 bases and the J gene lost 4 bases, with 7 bases spanning the gap. In germline, CDR1 is SNHLY, CDR2 FYNNEI. The CDR3 here is CASSGPLNEKLFF. The CDR3 DNA reads as TGTGCCAGCAGTGGGCCGCTTAATGAAAAACTGTTTTTT.